A single sample is the source of the 3 T cell receptor beta chains below, sequenced in a study of CD8 T cells in ankylosing spondylitis. The study, taken as a whole, reports: What appeared characteristic of ankylosing spondylitis blood was a TCR beta motif of eight highly homologous variants.

Their specific antigens are unknown. TCRdb ran MiXCR on the 5' RACE reads and lists one entry per CDR3 protein. The sample includes 800,000 to 900,000 distinct CDR3 sequences, roughly 12% of them seen just once. Sequencing input: blood, either unsorted or a sorted T cell fraction (not recorded which). The receptors were sampled from a male donor with ankylosing spondylitis.

This clonotype was found a few times. The DNA for the CDR3 is TGTGCCAGCAACCGGCGGGAGGGCCTTAATGAGCAGTTCTTC. Protein: CASNRREGLNEQFF. The gene calls are TRBV28 and TRBJ2-1; TRBD2 agrees at 9 bases. This CDR3 is built from 14 residues. V trimming: 7 bases; J trimming: 7 bases; junction bases outside the gene matches: 8. Germline V gives CDR1 MDHEN, CDR2 SYDVKM.

The rearrangement joins TRBV5-1 to TRBJ2-7, with D possibly TRBD2 on 6 matching bases. V lost 1 base and J lost 5, with 13 bases in between. This CDR3 is built from 14 residues. From germline, CDR1 is SGHRS and CDR2 YFSETQ. The CDR3 here is CASSLRPASDEQYF. CDR3 nucleotides: TGCGCCAGCAGCTTGAGGCCCGCTAGCGACGAGCAGTACTTC.

V gene TRBV20-1 combines with J gene TRBJ2-5, with D possibly TRBD1 on 6 matching bases. Germline-derived CDR1 and CDR2 are DFQATT and SNEGSKA (reference sequence). V lost 2 bases and J 4 bases, leaving 17 bases between the germline ends. CDR3 size: 15 residues. Written as DNA, the CDR3 is TGCAGTGCTAGACTTACCAGGGGACCCGGAGAGACCCAGTACTTC. As protein: CSARLTRGPGETQYF.